These T cell receptor beta chains were read from a single sample in a study of cytomegalovirus exposure and HLA in healthy donors. Using immunoSEQ multiplex PCR, the repertoire was profiled, and TCRdb retains in-frame clones only, with some absent. Among some 100,000 clones listed, roughly 83% were seen once. Sequencing was performed on PBMCs. These receptors all stem from a male donor in good health and CMV-seropositive. CDR3s leave out the opening cysteine and the closing phenylalanine or tryptophan. Fields, in order: J gene, V gene, CDR3 protein.

j_gene: TRBJ1-2; v_gene: TRBV6-6; CDR3aa: ASSYSSTHGYT
j_gene: TRBJ1-6; v_gene: TRBV7-9; CDR3aa: ASSLETGAYNSPLH
j_gene: TRBJ2-3; v_gene: TRBV4-1; CDR3aa: ASSQDNTGRLAGGSSTDTQY
j_gene: TRBJ1-1; v_gene: TRBV6-1; CDR3aa: ASSEQGFPNTEAF
j_gene: TRBJ2-5; v_gene: TRBV30; CDR3aa: AWRGAQETQY
j_gene: TRBJ1-2; v_gene: TRBV6-4; CDR3aa: ASSLETGNYGYT
j_gene: TRBJ1-1; v_gene: TRBV15; CDR3aa: ATTLGDRNTEAF
j_gene: TRBJ1-1; v_gene: TRBV9; CDR3aa: ASSVLTEAF
j_gene: TRBJ1-5; v_gene: TRBV4-1; CDR3aa: ASSQAWGGALYNQPQH
j_gene: TRBJ2-5; v_gene: TRBV4-1; CDR3aa: ASSQDGIGGLETQY